This TCR beta chain was recorded in a study of blood T cell repertoires in COVID-19. Study-wide context: The study drew acute and convalescent COVID-19 samples from the United States, Italy and Spain. Sources were T cells, B-cell-depleted T cells, or PBMCs; the material itself was cDNA or gDNA.

The CDR3 sequence is 13 residues long. V gave up 5 bases and J gave up 9 bases, with 13 bases separating them. Germline assignment: CDR1 SGHAT and CDR2 FQNNGV. Original handling: Researchers report that nucleated cell counts were estimated from reference gene primer amplification. Data came from immunoSEQ multiplex PCR; TCRdb stores just in-frame clones and leaves some out. V and J calls plus clone size are reproduced from that table; the DNA served to infer D and trimming. Altogether more than 45,000 clones are present, around 86% being singletons, with the ten largest covering about 3.2%. The sequencing sample was made of peripheral blood. The gene calls are TRBV11-2 and TRBJ2-2, with a tentative D call TRBD1 (6 bases). The TCR originated in a woman of 80 years or more with acute or convalescent COVID-19. In nucleotides, the CDR3 is TGTGCCAGCAGCGGAACAGGGAAATGGGAGCTGTTTTTT. This translates into CASSGTGKWELFF.